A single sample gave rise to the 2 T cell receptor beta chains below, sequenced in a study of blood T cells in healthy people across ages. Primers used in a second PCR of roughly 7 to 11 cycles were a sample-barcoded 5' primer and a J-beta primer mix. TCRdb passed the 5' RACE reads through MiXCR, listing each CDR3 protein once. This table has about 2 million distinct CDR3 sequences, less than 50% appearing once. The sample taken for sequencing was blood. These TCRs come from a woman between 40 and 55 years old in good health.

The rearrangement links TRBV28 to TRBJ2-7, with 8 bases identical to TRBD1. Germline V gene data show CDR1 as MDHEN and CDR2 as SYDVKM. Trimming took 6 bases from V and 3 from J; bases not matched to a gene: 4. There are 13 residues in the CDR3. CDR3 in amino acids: CASRADRGYEQYF. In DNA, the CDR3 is TGTGCCAGCAGGGCCGACAGGGGCTACGAGCAGTACTTC.

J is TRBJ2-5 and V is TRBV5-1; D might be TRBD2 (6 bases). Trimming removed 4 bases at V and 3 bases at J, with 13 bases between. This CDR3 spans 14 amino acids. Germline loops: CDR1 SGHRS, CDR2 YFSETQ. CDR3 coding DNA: TGCGCCAGCAGCGCCCGGGACTTCGAAGAGACCCAGTACTTC. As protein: CASSARDFEETQYF.